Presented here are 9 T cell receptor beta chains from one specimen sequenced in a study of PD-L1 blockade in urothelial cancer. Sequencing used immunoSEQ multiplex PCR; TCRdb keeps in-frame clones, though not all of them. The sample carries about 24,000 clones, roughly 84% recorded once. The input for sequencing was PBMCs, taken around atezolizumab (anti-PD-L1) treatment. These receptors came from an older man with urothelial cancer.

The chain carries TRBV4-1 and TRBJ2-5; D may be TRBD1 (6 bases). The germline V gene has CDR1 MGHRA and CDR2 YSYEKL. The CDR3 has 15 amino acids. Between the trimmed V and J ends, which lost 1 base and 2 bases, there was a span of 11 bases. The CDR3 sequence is CASSQGDIIQETQYF. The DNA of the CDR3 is TGCGCCAGCAGCCAAGGGGACATTATTCAAGAGACCCAGTACTTC.

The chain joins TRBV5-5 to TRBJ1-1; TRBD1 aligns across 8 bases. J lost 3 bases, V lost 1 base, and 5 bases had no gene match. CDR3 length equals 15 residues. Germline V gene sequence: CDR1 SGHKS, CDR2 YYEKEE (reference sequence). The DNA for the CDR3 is TGTGCCAGCAGCTTGAAAGAACAGGGGGACACTGAAGCTTTCTTT. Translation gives CASSLKEQGDTEAFF.

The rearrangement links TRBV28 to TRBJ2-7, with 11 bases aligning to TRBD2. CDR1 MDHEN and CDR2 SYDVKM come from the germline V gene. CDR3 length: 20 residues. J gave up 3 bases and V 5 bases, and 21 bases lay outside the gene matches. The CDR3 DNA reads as TGTGCCAGCAGTCCCGGCCACACAGGACTAGCGGGTTCTGGGGGCTACGAGCAGTACTTC. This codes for CASSPGHTGLAGSGGYEQYF.

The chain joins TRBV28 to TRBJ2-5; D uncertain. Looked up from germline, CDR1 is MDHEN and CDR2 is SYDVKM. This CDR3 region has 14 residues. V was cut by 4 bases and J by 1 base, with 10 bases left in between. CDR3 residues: CASSSQPFQETQYF. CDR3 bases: TGTGCCAGCAGTTCACAACCTTTCCAAGAGACCCAGTACTTC.

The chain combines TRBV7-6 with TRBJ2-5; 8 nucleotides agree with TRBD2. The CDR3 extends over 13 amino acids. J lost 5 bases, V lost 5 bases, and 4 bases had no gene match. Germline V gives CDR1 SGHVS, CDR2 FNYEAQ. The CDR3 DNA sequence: TGTGCCAGCAGCCCCGGGACTAGGGAGACCCAGTACTTC. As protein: CASSPGTRETQYF. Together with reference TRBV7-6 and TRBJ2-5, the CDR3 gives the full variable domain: GAGVSQSPRYKVTKRGQDVALRCDPISGHVSLYWYRQALGQGPEFLTYFNYEAQQDKSGLPNDRFSAERPEGSISTLTIQRTEQRDSAMYRCASSPGTRETQYFGPGTRLLVL.

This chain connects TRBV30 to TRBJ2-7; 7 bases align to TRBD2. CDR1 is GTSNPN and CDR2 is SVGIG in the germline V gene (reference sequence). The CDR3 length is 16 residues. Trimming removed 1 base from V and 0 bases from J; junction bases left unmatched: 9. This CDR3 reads CAWSAPWGGSSYEQYF. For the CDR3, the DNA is TGTGCCTGGAGTGCGCCGTGGGGGGGGAGCTCCTACGAGCAGTACTTC.

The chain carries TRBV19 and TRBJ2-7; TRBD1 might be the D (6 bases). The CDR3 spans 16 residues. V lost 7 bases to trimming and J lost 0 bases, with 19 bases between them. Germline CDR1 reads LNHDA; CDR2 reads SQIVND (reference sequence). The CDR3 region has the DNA TGTGCCAGTAAAAGATATACAGGGTGCAGCTCCTACGAGCAGTACTTC. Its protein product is CASKRYTGCSSYEQYF. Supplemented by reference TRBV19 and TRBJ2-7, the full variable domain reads DGGITQSPKYLFRKEGQNVTLSCEQNLNHDAMYWYRQDPGQGLRLIYYSQIVNDFQKGDIAEGYSVSREKKESFPLTVTSAQKNPTAFYLCASKRYTGCSSYEQYFGPGTRLTVT.

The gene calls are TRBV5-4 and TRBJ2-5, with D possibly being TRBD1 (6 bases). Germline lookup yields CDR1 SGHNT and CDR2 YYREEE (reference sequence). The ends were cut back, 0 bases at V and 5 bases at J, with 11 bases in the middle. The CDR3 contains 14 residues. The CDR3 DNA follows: TGTGCCAGCAGCTTGGAACAGGGAAGGGAGACCCAGTACTTC. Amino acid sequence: CASSLEQGRETQYF.

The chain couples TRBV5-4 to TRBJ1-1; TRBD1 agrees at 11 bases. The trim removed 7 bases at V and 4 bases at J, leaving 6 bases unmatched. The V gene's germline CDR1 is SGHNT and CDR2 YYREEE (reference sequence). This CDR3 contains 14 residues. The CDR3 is CASPSGTGGTEAFF. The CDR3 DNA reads TGTGCCAGCCCTTCGGGGACAGGGGGCACTGAAGCTTTCTTT.